This is a list of T cell receptor beta chains from one sample in a study of shared clonotypes between healthy human individuals. The assay was immunoSEQ multiplex PCR, and TCRdb's table has in-frame clones only and misses some. The repertoire includes approximately 530,000 clones, roughly 95% of them detected once, and 0.064% sits in the top ten. Material: naive CD4+ T cells sorted from blood. The source of these receptors is a woman in her twenties or thirties in good health. Both conserved end residues are part of each CDR3. D genes are given only for firm matches.

>TRBJ1-2|TRBV6-1|TRBD1
CASSEGTGSGYGYTF
>TRBJ2-5|TRBV7-9|TRBD1
CASSFRTGGRETQYF
>TRBJ2-5|TRBV18|.
CASSLQETQYF
>TRBJ2-1|TRBV11-2|TRBD1
CASSSGQGALEQFF
>TRBJ2-7|TRBV27|.
CASSGHGNTSYEQYF
>TRBJ2-7|TRBV19|.
CASMEGIAGRDEQYF
>TRBJ2-7|TRBV6-1|TRBD1
CASSTQGQGPYEQYF
>TRBJ2-7|TRBV7-9|TRBD1
CASCLGDRGYEQYF
>TRBJ2-1|TRBV2|.
CASTGSYNEQFF
>TRBJ2-6|TRBV5-4|.
CASSLDGGNGANVLTF
>TRBJ2-1|TRBV11-2|.
CASSFRESNEQFF
>TRBJ2-7|TRBV6-1|TRBD2
CASSQGPGLGHYEQYF
>TRBJ2-5|TRBV6-5|.
CASSPNRSGETQYF
>TRBJ1-4|TRBV28|TRBD1
CASSFRTGLIEKLFF
>TRBJ2-7|TRBV7-4|.
CASSLAGLRMTASSYEQYF
>TRBJ2-7|TRBV28|TRBD1
CASSFRPGQGYEQYF
>TRBJ2-6|TRBV10-1|TRBD1
CASGPGGAGANVLTF
>TRBJ2-2|TRBV7-2|.
CASSHLRTNTGELFF
>TRBJ2-5|TRBV21-1|.
CAPSGGKETQYF
>TRBJ2-1|TRBV28|TRBD2
CASNAGREYNEQFF
>TRBJ2-3|TRBV5-4|TRBD2
CASSLTSGGSTDTQYF
>TRBJ2-7|TRBV6-1|TRBD2
CASTAGAIQDTYF
>TRBJ1-1|TRBV5-1|.
CASSSQSVAFF